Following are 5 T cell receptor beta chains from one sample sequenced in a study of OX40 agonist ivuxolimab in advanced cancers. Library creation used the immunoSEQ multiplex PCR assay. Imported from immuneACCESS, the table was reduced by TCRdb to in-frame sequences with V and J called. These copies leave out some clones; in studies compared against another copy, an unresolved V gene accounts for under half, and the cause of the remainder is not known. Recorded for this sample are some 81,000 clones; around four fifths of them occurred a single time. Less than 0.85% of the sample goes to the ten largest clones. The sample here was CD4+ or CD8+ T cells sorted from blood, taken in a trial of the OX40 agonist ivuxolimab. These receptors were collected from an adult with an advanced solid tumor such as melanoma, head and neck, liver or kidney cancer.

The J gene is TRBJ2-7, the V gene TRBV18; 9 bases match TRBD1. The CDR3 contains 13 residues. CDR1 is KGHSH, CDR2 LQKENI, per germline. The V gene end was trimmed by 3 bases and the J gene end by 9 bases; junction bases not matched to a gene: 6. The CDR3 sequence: CASSPGQGVGQYF. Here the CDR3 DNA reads TGTGCCAGCTCACCGGGACAGGGAGTGGGGCAGTACTTC. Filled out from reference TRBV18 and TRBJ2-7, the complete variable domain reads NAGVMQNPRHLVRRRGQEARLRCSPMKGHSHVYWYRQLPEEGLKFMVYLQKENIIDESGMPKERFSAEFPKEGPSILRIQQVVRGDSAAYFCASSPGQGVGQYFGPGTRLTVT.

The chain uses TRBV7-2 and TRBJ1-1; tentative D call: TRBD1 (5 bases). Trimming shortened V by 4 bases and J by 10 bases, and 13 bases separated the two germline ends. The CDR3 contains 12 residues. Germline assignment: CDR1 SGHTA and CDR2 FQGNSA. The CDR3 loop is CASSWDRGGAFF. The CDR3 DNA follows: TGTGCCAGCAGCTGGGACCGTGGGGGAGCTTTCTTT.

The CDR3 DNA sequence: TGTGCCAGCAGCTTAAGGGGGCTACAGGGAACCGGGGAGCTGTTTTTT. Translating gives CASSLRGLQGTGELFF. The J gene is TRBJ2-2, the V gene TRBV7-9; the match to TRBD1 covers 7 bases. CDR1 SEHNR and CDR2 FQNEAQ come from the germline V gene (reference sequence). J gave up 5 bases and V 2 bases, and 8 bases lay outside the gene matches. The CDR3 length is 16 residues.

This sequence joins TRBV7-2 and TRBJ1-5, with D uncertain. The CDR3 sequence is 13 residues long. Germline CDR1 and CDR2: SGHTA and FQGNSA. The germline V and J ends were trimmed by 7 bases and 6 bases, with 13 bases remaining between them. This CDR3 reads CASTLEGGQPQHF. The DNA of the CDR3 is TGTGCCAGCACCCTAGAAGGCGGTCAGCCCCAGCATTTT.

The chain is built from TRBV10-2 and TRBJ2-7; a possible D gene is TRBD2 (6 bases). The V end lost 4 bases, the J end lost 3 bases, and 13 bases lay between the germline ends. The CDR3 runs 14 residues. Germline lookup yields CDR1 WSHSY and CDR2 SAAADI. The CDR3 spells CASSVGGSLYEQYF. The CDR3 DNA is TGCGCCAGCAGTGTAGGAGGGAGCCTCTACGAGCAGTACTTC.